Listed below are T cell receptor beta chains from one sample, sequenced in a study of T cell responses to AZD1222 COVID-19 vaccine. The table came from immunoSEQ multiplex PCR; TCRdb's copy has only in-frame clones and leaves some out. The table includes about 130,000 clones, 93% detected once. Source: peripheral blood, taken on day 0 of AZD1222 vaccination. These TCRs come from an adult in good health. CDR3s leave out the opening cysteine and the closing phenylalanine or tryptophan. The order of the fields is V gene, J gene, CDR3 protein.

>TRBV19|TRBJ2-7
ASNVGQGLYEQY
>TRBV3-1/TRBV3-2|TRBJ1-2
ATGTGGSTYGYT
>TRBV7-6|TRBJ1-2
ASSLEQGYGYT
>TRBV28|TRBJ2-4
ASSGPGLALQNIQY
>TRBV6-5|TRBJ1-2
ASSKSTPAL
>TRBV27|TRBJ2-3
ASSPQTGMGTDTQY
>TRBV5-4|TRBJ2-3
ATPSGGRMPTSTDTQY
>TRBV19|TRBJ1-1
ASSIQVSSPEAF
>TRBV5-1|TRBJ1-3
ASSLAAGAGNTIY
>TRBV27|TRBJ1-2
ASTRGRGRGYT
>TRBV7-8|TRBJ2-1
ASSPGTGTGSYEQF
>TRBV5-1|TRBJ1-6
ASSLAANDSPLH
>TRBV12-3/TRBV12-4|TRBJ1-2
ASSPNGNGYT
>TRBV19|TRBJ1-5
ASSNGPDREGQPQH
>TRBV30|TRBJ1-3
AWSGTPSGNTIY
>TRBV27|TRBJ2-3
ASSSPGQGDTDTQY
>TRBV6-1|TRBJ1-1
ASSEALPGGAF
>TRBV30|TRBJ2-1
AWSVLGRGEQF
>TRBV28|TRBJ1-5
ASGQGNQPQH
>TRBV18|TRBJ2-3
ASSPAGGTDTQY
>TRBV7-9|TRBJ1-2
ASSQGQYGYT
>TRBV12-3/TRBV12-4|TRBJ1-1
ASGVGRDTEAF
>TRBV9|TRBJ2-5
ASSGSSGGWDETQY
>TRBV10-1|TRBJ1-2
ASRGQNYGYT
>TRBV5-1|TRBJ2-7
ASRGTDRYEQY
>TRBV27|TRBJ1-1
ASSPQDRPNTEAF
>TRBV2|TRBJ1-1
ASKTIRGNTEAF
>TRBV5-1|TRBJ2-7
ASSLAFNEQY
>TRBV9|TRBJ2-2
ASSVEVWNTGELF
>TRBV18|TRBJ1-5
ASSPSGTSNQPQH
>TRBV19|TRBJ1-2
ASSLGSNYGYT
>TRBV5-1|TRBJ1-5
ASSLGWDRGNGNQPQH
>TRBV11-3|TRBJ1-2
ASSFALGPGGYT
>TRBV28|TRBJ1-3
ASSSIYSGNTIY
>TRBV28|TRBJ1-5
ASSFSRTGYNQPQH